This T cell receptor (beta chain) originates from a study of cytotoxic CD8 clonotypes in ibrutinib-treated CLL. General study results and limits: Whereas clonality rose at ibrutinib response, it declined toward baseline at progression. Rare overall, public clonotypes shrank or held steady under therapy.

Turning to this clone: Its antigen is not identified.

Profiled with immunoSEQ multiplex PCR; TCRdb holds only in-frame clones, not every one. The data hold nearly 100,000 clones, with 70% to 80% observed a single time. Germline CDR1 reads MNHNY; CDR2 reads SVGAGI (reference sequence). The CDR3 has 13 residues. Trimming removed 7 bases at V and 5 bases at J, with 15 bases between. The sequence was collected from a human donor with chronic lymphocytic leukemia. This sequence joins TRBV6-6 and TRBJ2-7; D possibly corresponds to TRBD2 (5 bases). Sequenced material: PBMCs, taken after 12 months of ibrutinib treatment. Here the CDR3 DNA reads TGTGCCAGCATTGAGGGAGTAAAGAACGAGCAGTACTTC. Protein sequence: CASIEGVKNEQYF.